This T cell receptor beta chain originates from a study of blood T cell repertoires in COVID-19. In the study overall: Donors in the United States, Italy and Spain gave samples during acute or convalescent COVID-19. PBMCs, B-cell-depleted T cells, or T cells provided the cDNA or gDNA that made up the material.

The length of the CDR3 is 11 residues. Germline V gives CDR1 LNHDA, CDR2 SQIVND (reference sequence). V was shortened by 6 bases and J by 8 bases, with 10 bases between the two germline ends. In the authors' workflow: Reference gene primer amplification gave nucleated cell count estimates. Using immunoSEQ multiplex PCR, the repertoire was profiled, and TCRdb retains in-frame clones only, with some absent. The V and J calls and the clone size are those of that table, but D and trimming were determined from the DNA. This sample has 240,000 or so clones; approximately 86% occur once, and the top ten carry about 3%.

The receptor comes from a woman aged 30 to 39 who had recovered from COVID-19. The chain recombines TRBV19 with TRBJ1-1; a weak D match, TRBD1 (5 bases). Sequenced input: peripheral blood. Here the CDR3 reads CASRRQTEAFF. CDR3 DNA sequence: TGTGCCAGTAGAAGACAGACAGAAGCTTTCTTT.